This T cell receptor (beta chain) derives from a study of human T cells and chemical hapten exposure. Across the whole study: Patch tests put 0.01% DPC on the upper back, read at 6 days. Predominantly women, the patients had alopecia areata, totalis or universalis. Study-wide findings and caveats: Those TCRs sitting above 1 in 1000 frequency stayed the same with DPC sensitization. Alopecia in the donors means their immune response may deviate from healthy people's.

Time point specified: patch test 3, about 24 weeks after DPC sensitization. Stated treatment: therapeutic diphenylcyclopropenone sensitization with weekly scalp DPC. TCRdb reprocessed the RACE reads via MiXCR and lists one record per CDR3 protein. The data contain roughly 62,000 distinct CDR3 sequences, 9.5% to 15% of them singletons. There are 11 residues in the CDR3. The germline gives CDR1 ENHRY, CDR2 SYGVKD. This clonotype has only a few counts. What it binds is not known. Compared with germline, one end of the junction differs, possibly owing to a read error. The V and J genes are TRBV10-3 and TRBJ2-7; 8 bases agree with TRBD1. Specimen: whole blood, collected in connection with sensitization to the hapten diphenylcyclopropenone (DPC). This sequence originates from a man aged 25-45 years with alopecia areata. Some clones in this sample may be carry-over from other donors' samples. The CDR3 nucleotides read TGTGCCACCCAGGCAGGGGGCGAGGCCGTCTTC. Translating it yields CATQAGGEAVF.